This TCR beta chain was sequenced during a study of blood T cell repertoires in COVID-19. Study background: COVID-19 samples collected from the United States, Italy and Spain covered acute and convalescent phases. Nucleic acid was either cDNA or gDNA, and it came from T cells, B-cell-depleted T cells, or PBMCs.

In the source study's methods: How many nucleated cells were present was estimated from reference gene primer amplification. Data came from immunoSEQ multiplex PCR; TCRdb stores just in-frame clones and leaves some out. V and J calls plus clone size are reproduced from that table; the DNA served to infer D and trimming. The sample consists of about 190,000 clones, approximately 80% of them appearing once. Germline trimming cut 3 bases from V and 0 bases from J; bases unmatched to any gene: 2. In germline, CDR1 is KGHSH, CDR2 LQKENI. The CDR3 sequence is 16 residues long. The source material was peripheral blood. The TCR sequence derives from a woman aged 50 to 60 with acute or convalescent COVID-19. J is TRBJ2-6 and V is TRBV18, with 7 bases identical to TRBD1. CDR3 loop: CASSPGTVSGANVLTF. CDR3 bases: TGTGCCAGCTCACCGGGGACAGTCTCTGGGGCCAACGTCCTGACTTTC.